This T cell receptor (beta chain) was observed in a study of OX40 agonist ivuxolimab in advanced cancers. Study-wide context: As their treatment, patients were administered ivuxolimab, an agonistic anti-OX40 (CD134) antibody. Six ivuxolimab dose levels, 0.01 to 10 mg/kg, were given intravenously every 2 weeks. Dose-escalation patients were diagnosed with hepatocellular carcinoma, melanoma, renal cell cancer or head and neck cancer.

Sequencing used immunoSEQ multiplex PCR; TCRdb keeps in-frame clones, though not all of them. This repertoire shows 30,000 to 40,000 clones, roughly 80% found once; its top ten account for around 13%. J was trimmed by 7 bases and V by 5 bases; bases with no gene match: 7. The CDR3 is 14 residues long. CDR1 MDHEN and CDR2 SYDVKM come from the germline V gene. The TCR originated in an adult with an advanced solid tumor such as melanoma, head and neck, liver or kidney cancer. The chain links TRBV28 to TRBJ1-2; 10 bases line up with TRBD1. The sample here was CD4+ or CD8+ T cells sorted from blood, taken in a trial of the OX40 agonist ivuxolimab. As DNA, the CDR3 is TGTGCCAGCAGTAAACCGGGACAGGGGAGTGGCTACACCTTC. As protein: CASSKPGQGSGYTF.